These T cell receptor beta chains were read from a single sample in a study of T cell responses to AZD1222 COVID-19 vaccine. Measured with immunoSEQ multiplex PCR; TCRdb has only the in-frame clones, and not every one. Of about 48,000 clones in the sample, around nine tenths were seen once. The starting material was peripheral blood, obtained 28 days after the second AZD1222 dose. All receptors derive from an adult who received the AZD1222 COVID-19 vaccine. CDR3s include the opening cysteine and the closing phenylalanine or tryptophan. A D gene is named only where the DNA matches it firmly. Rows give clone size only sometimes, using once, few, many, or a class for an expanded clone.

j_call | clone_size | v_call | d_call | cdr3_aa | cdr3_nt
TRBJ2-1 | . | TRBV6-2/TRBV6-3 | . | CASSYSGRLLTKEQFF | TGTGCCAGCAGTTACTCGGGGCGGCTCCTAACGAAAGAGCAGTTCTTC
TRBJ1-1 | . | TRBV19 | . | CASSIGSTEAFF | TGTGCCAGTAGTATCGGGAGCACTGAAGCTTTCTTT
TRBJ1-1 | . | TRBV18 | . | CASSPQGGYTEAFF | TGTGCCAGCTCACCACAGGGTGGGTACACTGAAGCTTTCTTT
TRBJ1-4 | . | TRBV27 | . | CASRPSGTPNEKLFF | TGTGCCAGCAGACCCTCCGGGACACCGAATGAAAAACTGTTTTTT
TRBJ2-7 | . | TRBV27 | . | CASSFSRGAYEQYF | TGTGCCAGCAGTTTTTCCCGGGGAGCCTACGAGCAGTACTTC
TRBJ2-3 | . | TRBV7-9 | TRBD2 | CASSTTAGRADTQYF | TGTGCCAGCAGTACCACAGCGGGACGGGCAGATACGCAGTATTTT
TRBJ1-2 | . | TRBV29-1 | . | CSVEDLGPGYTF | TGCAGCGTTGAAGATTTAGGGCCCGGCTACACCTTC
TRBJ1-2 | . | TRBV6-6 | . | CASLWGYTF | TGTGCCAGCCTGTGGGGCTACACCTTC
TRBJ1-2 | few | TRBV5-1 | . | CASSLDNNYGYTF | TGCGCCAGCAGCCTGGACAATAACTATGGCTACACCTTC
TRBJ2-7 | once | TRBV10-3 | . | CAISGDAGGYEQYF | TGTGCCATCAGTGGGGACGCGGGTGGTTACGAGCAGTACTTC
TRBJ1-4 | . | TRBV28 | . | CASSLPGLSLEATNEKLFF | TGTGCCAGCAGTTTACCAGGTCTCAGTTTGGAGGCAACTAATGAAAAACTGTTTTTT
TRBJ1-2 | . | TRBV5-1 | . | CASSLAGGGGGYTF | TGCGCCAGCAGCTTGGCCGGAGGGGGAGGAGGCTACACCTTC
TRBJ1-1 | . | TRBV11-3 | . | CASSLRRNTEAFF | TGTGCCAGCTCCCTTAGGAGGAACACTGAAGCTTTCTTT
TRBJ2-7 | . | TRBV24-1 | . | CATSDGQGRDEQYF | TGTGCCACCAGTGATGGGCAGGGACGGGACGAGCAGTACTTC
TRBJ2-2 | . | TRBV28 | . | CASRGGRPAGELFF | TGTGCCAGCAGGGGTGGGAGACCCGCCGGGGAGCTGTTTTTT
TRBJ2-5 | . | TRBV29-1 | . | CSVGEIETQYF | TGCAGCGTTGGGGAGATTGAGACCCAGTACTTC
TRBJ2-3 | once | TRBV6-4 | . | CASSVGERDTQYF | TGTGCCAGCAGTGTCGGGGAGAGAGATACGCAGTATTTT
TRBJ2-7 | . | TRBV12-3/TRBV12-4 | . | CASSLGAFLEQYF | TGTGCCAGCAGTTTGGGCGCTTTCCTCGAGCAGTACTTC
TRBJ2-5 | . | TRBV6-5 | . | CASTPLFGQETQYF | TGTGCCAGCACCCCACTCTTTGGGCAAGAGACCCAGTACTTC
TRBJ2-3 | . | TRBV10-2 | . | CASSESRSAQYF | TGCGCCAGCAGTGAGTCTAGGTCCGCGCAGTATTTT
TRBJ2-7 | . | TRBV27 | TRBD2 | CASSSSGRAYEQYF | TGTGCCAGCAGTTCTAGCGGGAGGGCCTACGAGCAGTACTTC
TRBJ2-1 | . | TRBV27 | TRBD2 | CASRLGTSGPYNEQFF | TGTGCCAGCAGACTAGGGACTAGCGGTCCCTACAATGAGCAGTTCTTC
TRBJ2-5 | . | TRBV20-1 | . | CRLLEETQYF | TGCAGACTTCTAGAAGAGACCCAGTACTTC
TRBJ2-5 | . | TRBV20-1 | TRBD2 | CSASQRGALETQYF | TGCAGTGCTAGTCAGCGGGGGGCGTTGGAGACCCAGTACTTC
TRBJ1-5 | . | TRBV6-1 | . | CASSERGLSYSNQPQHF | TGTGCCAGCAGTGAAAGGGGGTTGAGTTATAGCAATCAGCCCCAGCATTTT
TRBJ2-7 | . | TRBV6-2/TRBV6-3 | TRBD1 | CASSLRDRARDEQYF | TGTGCCAGCAGTTTGAGGGACAGGGCCAGGGACGAGCAGTACTTC
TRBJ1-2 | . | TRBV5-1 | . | CASGGGTDYGYTF | TGCGCCAGCGGAGGCGGGACCGATTATGGCTACACCTTC
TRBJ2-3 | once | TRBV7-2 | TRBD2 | CASSSRTSGRTDTQYF | TGTGCCAGCAGCTCGCGGACTAGCGGGAGAACAGATACGCAGTATTTT
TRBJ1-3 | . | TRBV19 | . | CASSPEWPSSGNTIYF | TGTGCCAGTAGTCCGGAATGGCCTTCCTCTGGAAACACCATATATTTT
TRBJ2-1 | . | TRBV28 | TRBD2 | CASSFFSSGRGSNEQFF | TGTGCCAGCAGTTTTTTTTCTAGCGGGAGGGGAAGCAATGAGCAGTTCTTC
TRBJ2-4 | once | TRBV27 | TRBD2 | CASSGTGTSGKNIQYF | TGTGCCAGCAGTGGAACCGGGACTAGCGGAAAAAACATTCAGTACTTC
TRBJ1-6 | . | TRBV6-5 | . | CASNGQGWSPLHF | TGTGCCAGCAACGGGCAGGGCTGGTCACCCCTCCACTTT
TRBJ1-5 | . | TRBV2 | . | CASSESAIGQPQHF | TGTGCCAGCAGTGAATCGGCAATCGGTCAGCCCCAGCATTTT
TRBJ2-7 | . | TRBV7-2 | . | CASSLAVYYEQYF | TGTGCCAGCAGCTTAGCGGTATACTACGAGCAGTACTTC
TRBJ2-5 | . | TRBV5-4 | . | CASSLVVAGLETQYF | TGTGCCAGCAGCTTGGTGGTTGCAGGGTTAGAGACCCAGTACTTC
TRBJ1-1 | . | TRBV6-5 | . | CASRKRGLGTEAFF | TGTGCCAGCAGAAAGCGGGGTTTAGGTACTGAAGCTTTCTTT
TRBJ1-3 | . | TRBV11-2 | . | CASGRPLSGNTIYF | TGTGCCAGCGGCAGACCTCTTAGTGGAAACACCATATATTTT
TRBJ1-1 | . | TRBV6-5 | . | CASSPVGGDTEAFF | TGTGCCAGCAGCCCCGTGGGGGGGGACACTGAAGCTTTCTTT
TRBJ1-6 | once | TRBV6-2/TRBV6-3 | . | CASSYLITGYSYNSPLHF | TGTGCCAGCAGTTACCTTATCACAGGGTACTCCTATAATTCACCCCTCCACTTT
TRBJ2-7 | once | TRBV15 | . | CATSKGDRLEKYF | TGTGCCACCAGCAAAGGAGATCGACTAGAAAAGTACTTC
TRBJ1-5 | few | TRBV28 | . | CASSLLVLGYSNQPQHF | TGTGCCAGCAGTTTATTGGTGTTGGGTTATAGCAATCAGCCCCAGCATTTT
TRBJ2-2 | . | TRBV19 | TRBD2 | CASTPPRGINTGELFF | TGTGCCAGTACCCCCCCGCGGGGGATAAACACCGGGGAGCTGTTTTTT
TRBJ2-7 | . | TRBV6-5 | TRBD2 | CASKVGLAGDEQYF | TGTGCCAGCAAAGTGGGACTAGCGGGAGACGAGCAGTACTTC
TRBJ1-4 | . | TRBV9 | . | CASSVEAGETNEKLFF | TGTGCCAGCAGCGTAGAGGCGGGCGAAACTAATGAAAAACTGTTTTTT
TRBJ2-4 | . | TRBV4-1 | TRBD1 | CASSQVVEQGVPKNIQYF | TGCGCCAGCAGCCAGGTAGTGGAGCAGGGGGTACCCAAAAACATTCAGTACTTC
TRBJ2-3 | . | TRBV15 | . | CATSRSLDTQYF | TGTGCCACCAGCAGATCATTGGATACGCAGTATTTT
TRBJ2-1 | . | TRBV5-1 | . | CASSLGTVSYNEQFF | TGCGCCAGCAGCTTGGGGACAGTTTCCTACAATGAGCAGTTCTTC
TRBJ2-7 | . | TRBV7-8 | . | CASSSRTSSYEQYF | TGTGCCAGCAGCTCAAGGACGAGCTCCTACGAGCAGTACTTC
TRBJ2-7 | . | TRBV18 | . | CASSGPTVEQYF | TGTGCCAGCTCAGGCCCGACCGTCGAGCAGTACTTC
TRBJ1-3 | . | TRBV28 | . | CASSPPGAGGNTIYF | TGTGCCAGCAGTCCCCCGGGGGCAGGGGGAAACACCATATATTTT
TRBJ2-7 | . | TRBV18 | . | CASSRQVTYEQYF | TGTGCCAGCTCACGACAGGTCACCTACGAGCAGTACTTC
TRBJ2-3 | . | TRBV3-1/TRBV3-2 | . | CASSPRGREFADTQYF | TGTGCCAGCAGCCCCCGGGGGCGGGAGTTCGCAGATACGCAGTATTTT
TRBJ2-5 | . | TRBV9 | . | CASSVAQGQETQYF | TGTGCCAGCAGCGTAGCTCAAGGACAAGAGACCCAGTACTTC
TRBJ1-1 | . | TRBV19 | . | CASSKLIDRVTEAFF | TGTGCCAGTAGTAAGCTCATTGATCGTGTCACTGAAGCTTTCTTT
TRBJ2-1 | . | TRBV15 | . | CATSRQTPLEQFF | TGTGCCACCAGCAGACAAACCCCGCTCGAGCAGTTCTTC
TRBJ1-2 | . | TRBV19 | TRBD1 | CASLQGRFYGYTF | TGTGCCAGCCTACAGGGGAGATTCTATGGCTACACCTTC
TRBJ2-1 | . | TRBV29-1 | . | CSVDAFSYNEQFF | TGCAGCGTTGACGCATTCTCCTACAATGAGCAGTTCTTC